A single sample is the source of the 6 T cell receptor beta chains below, sequenced in a study of shared clonotypes between healthy human individuals. Generated by immunoSEQ multiplex PCR, the TCRdb table keeps only in-frame clones and is missing some. The sample yields about 480,000 clones, 79% seen once. Sequencing was done on a sample of PBMCs. Receptor source: a woman aged 40 to 50 in good health. Some clones in this sample may be carry-over from other donors' samples.

This clone was detected only once. The chain combines TRBV29-1 with TRBJ2-7; 9 nucleotides align to TRBD1. CDR3 length: 15 amino acids. The germline V gene has CDR1 SQVTM and CDR2 ANQGSEA. V trimming: 4 bases; J trimming: 4 bases; junction bases outside the gene matches: 11. CDR3 in DNA: TGCAGCGTTGGGGGAGGGACAGGGCCCACTTACGAGCAGTACTTC. Protein sequence: CSVGGGTGPTYEQYF.

This chain joins TRBV27 and TRBJ1-5; the D is unclear. With 5 bases removed from V and 0 bases from J, the gap between germline ends came to 5 bases. The length of the CDR3 is 13 residues. Germline V gene lookup returns CDR1 MNHEY and CDR2 SMNVEV (reference sequence). The CDR3 DNA sequence: TGTGCCAGCAGTCAAATTAGCAATCAGCCCCAGCATTTT. Translation gives CASSQISNQPQHF.

This chain joins TRBV5-6 and TRBJ2-5; perhaps D is TRBD1 or TRBD2 (6 bases each). V was shortened by 3 bases and J by 4 bases, with 22 bases between the two germline ends. The CDR3 sequence is 17 residues long. CDR1 is SGHDT and CDR2 is YYEEEE in the germline V gene. The CDR3 sequence is CASSSVGGPSRSETQYF. DNA for the CDR3: TGTGCCAGCAGCTCGGTTGGGGGGCCTAGCCGCTCAGAGACCCAGTACTTC.

This sequence joins TRBV29-1 and TRBJ1-3; D ambiguous. Germline V gene sequence: CDR1 SQVTM, CDR2 ANQGSEA. V lost 1 base to trimming and J lost 0 bases, with 13 bases between them. This CDR3 region has 16 residues. DNA of the CDR3: TGCAGCGTTGAAGCTTGGTCAGCCAACTCTGGAAACACCATATATTTT. It yields the protein CSVEAWSANSGNTIYF.

This chain joins TRBV27 and TRBJ2-1; possible D gene TRBD1, 5 bases. CDR1 is MNHEY, CDR2 SMNVEV, per germline (reference sequence). V dropped 6 bases and J dropped 0 bases, with 12 bases sitting between them. The CDR3 runs 15 residues. The CDR3 coding sequence is TGTGCCAGCAGGATCCGGACACTCTCCTACAATGAGCAGTTCTTC. It yields the protein CASRIRTLSYNEQFF.

This clone came up once. The chain employs TRBV9 and TRBJ2-7, with D unclear. The V end was cut by 2 bases, the J end by 0 bases, with 9 bases between. The CDR3 extends over 14 amino acids. Germline assignment: CDR1 SGDLS and CDR2 YYNGEE. The CDR3 DNA sequence: TGTGCCAGCAGCGTCGAATCAACCTCCTACGAGCAGTACTTC. Translating gives CASSVESTSYEQYF.